Each of the 8 T cell receptor beta chains below was sequenced from the same sample in a study of blood T cell repertoires in COVID-19 (TCRdb year 2020). Library prep was done by the immunoSEQ multiplex PCR assay. Drawn from immuneACCESS, this table holds only the in-frame rearrangements with V and J called that TCRdb kept. Clones are partly lost; checked studies trace under half to an unresolved V gene and leave the rest unexplained. This sample is represented by under 200,000 clones; approximately 90% of them were singletons. The ten largest clones add up to around 0.77% of the sample. The sequencing sample was made of PBMCs or T cells enriched from blood (not recorded which). These receptors were taken from a woman aged 18-30 years who had recovered from COVID-19.

The V call is TRBV27, the J call TRBJ1-1; 8 bases align to TRBD1. This CDR3 is 16 amino acids long. The germline V gene has CDR1 MNHEY and CDR2 SMNVEV (reference sequence). The trim removed 5 bases at V and 4 bases at J, leaving 12 bases unmatched. The DNA of the CDR3 is TGTGCCAGCAGTCCCTGGACAGGGAGGGCGGGCACTGAAGCTTTCTTT. Amino acid sequence: CASSPWTGRAGTEAFF.

This clone was seen a handful of times. The genes are TRBV28 and TRBJ1-1; D is possibly TRBD1 (5 bases). CDR3 length: 14 residues. From germline, CDR1 is MDHEN and CDR2 SYDVKM. The ends were cut back, 6 bases at V and 1 base at J, with 12 bases in the middle. The CDR3 spells CASRAGGTNTEAFF. CDR3 DNA sequence: TGTGCCAGCAGGGCCGGGGGGACGAACACTGAAGCTTTCTTT.

This rearrangement joins TRBV18 to TRBJ2-3, with 7 bases fitting TRBD1. Germline lookup yields CDR1 KGHSH and CDR2 LQKENI. The CDR3 is made up of 16 amino acids. Losses at the gene ends were 0 bases for V and 4 bases for J; bases not matched to a gene: 7. CDR3 protein: CASSPPNRGVADTQYF. CDR3 bases: TGTGCCAGCTCACCACCCAACAGGGGCGTCGCAGATACGCAGTATTTT.

The chain is built from TRBV9 and TRBJ2-1; the match to TRBD2 covers 14 bases. The CDR3 spans 15 residues. Germline lookup yields CDR1 SGDLS and CDR2 YYNGEE. The trim removed 4 bases at V and 7 bases at J, leaving 4 bases unmatched. The CDR3 region has the DNA TGTGCCAGCAGCCCAGGGACTAGCGGGGGAAATGAGCAGTTCTTC. It specifies CASSPGTSGGNEQFF. Full variable domain (outside the CDR3, taken from reference TRBV9 and TRBJ2-1): DSGVTQTPKHLITATGQRVTLRCSPRSGDLSVYWYQQSLDQGLQFLIQYYNGEERAKGNILERFSAQQFPDLHSELNLSSLELGDSALYFCASSPGTSGGNEQFFGPGTRLTVL.

The genes are TRBV9 and TRBJ2-3, with 8 positions matching TRBD1. This CDR3 has 16 amino acids. Germline CDR1 reads SGDLS; CDR2 reads YYNGEE. V lost 0 bases to trimming and J lost 2 bases; unmatched junction nucleotides: 5. CDR3 coding DNA: TGTGCCAGCAGCGTAGAAGGACAGGGACACACAGATACGCAGTATTTT. Its protein product is CASSVEGQGHTDTQYF. Complete variable domain (other parts from reference TRBV9 and TRBJ2-3): DSGVTQTPKHLITATGQRVTLRCSPRSGDLSVYWYQQSLDQGLQFLIQYYNGEERAKGNILERFSAQQFPDLHSELNLSSLELGDSALYFCASSVEGQGHTDTQYFGPGTRLTVL.

V is TRBV19 and J is TRBJ1-1; a possible D gene is TRBD1 (6 bases). The CDR3 is 14 amino acids. V was pared by 3 bases and J by 4 bases, with 12 bases between. CDR1 LNHDA and CDR2 SQIVND come from the germline V gene (reference sequence). CDR3 loop: CASSIYRERTEAFF. The CDR3 bases are TGTGCCAGTAGTATCTACAGGGAGCGCACTGAAGCTTTCTTT. The full variable domain, completed using reference TRBV19 and TRBJ1-1, is DGGITQSPKYLFRKEGQNVTLSCEQNLNHDAMYWYRQDPGQGLRLIYYSQIVNDFQKGDIAEGYSVSREKKESFPLTVTSAQKNPTAFYLCASSIYRERTEAFFGQGTRLTVV.

The chain uses TRBV2 and TRBJ2-1, with no clear D. CDR1 and CDR2 from the germline V gene are SNHLY and FYNNEI. The length of the CDR3 is 11 residues. With 3 bases removed from V and 11 bases from J, the gap between germline ends came to 8 bases. Written as DNA, the CDR3 is TGTGCCAGCAGTGACAGGTATAAGCAGTTCTTC. As protein: CASSDRYKQFF.

This chain links TRBV11-2 with TRBJ2-3; no clear D gene. CDR3 length: 13 residues. Germline CDR1 is SGHAT and CDR2 is FQNNGV. The ends were cut back, 0 bases at V and 4 bases at J, with 5 bases in the middle. This CDR3 is CASSLDRADTQYF. CDR3 DNA sequence: TGTGCCAGCAGCTTAGATCGTGCAGATACGCAGTATTTT.